This record looks at one TCR beta chain sequence and its context. Under the authors' procedure: How many nucleated cells were present was estimated from reference gene primer amplification. The method was immunoSEQ multiplex PCR; TCRdb's version includes in-frame clones alone and lacks a portion of them. V, J and clone size are taken as reported in that table, and D and trimming were inferred from the DNA itself. The sample shows about 220,000 clones, around four fifths of them seen only once. There are 14 residues in the CDR3. Germline V gives CDR1 ENHRY, CDR2 SYGVKD. The germline V and J ends were trimmed by 3 bases and 2 bases, with 8 bases remaining between them. This entry belongs to a study of blood T cell repertoires in COVID-19. As for the study in general: COVID-19 samples from acute and convalescent phases originated in the United States, Italy and Spain.

A Seattle source enrolled patients during active infection and followed them longitudinally. This chain links TRBV10-3 with TRBJ2-1; D possibly corresponds to TRBD2 (5 bases). This TCR was sampled from a woman in her 70s with COVID-19, enrolled during active disease. Specimen: peripheral blood. DNA for the CDR3: TGTGCCATCAGTGATTCCGGGACCTACAATGAGCAGTTCTTC. Translated, it gives CAISDSGTYNEQFF.